Reported below is one T cell receptor (beta chain). It lacks a known antigen. There are no base qualities to consult, and no much larger clone falls within one base. There are 19 amino acids in the CDR3, from cysteine to phenylalanine inclusive. Only the CDR3 DNA stays, 57 bases, in frame from base 1. CDR1 and CDR2, per the germline V gene (reference sequence), are SEHNR and FQNEAQ. V lost 4 bases and J lost 0 bases, and the count of bases not matched to a germline gene is 9. The donors belonged to the validation cohort of about 120 subjects, which was separate from the roughly 700-subject first cohort. These data belong to a study of cytomegalovirus exposure and HLA in healthy donors (dated by TCRdb to about 2017). For context, the study as a whole: According to a later analysis, one platform produced both the 110 or so validation repertoires and the roughly 660 repertoires of the first cohort. In addition to the first cohort of about 650 subjects, a separate validation cohort of about 120 different subjects was used. The study was designed to test whether signatures of past pathogen exposure could be identified by cataloging public T cell receptors. To predict cytomegalovirus infection status, the study combined high-throughput TCR immunosequencing, statistical association of individual TCRs with disease status, and machine learning.

Library construction relied on the immunoSEQ multiplex PCR assay. Per the source publication's procedure: A statistical classification framework was developed to diagnose cytomegalovirus status using the catalog of TCR beta chain sequences. TCRdb mirrors the immuneACCESS table, restricted to in-frame sequences. Some clones are absent from its copies; in checked studies, under half trace to an unresolved V gene, and the reason for the others is unknown. The V and J calls and clone size were taken over from that table, and D and trimming were inferred from the DNA. A total of some 46,000 clones appear in this sample, approximately 90% of them only once. About 5% of the sample is held by the ten biggest clonotypes. General findings and caveats noted by the study authors: Cytomegalovirus status was reported to be diagnosed by the classifier with high specificity and sensitivity in both the original and validation cohorts. Most TCR sequences were observed very rarely across donors, whereas some public TCRs were present in many individuals. A total of fewer than 200 TCR beta chains were listed by the study as associated with cytomegalovirus. The authors suggested that the approach could potentially be generalized to other disease states and immunological phenotypes. A later analysis lacked HLA typing for the validation cohort, so it scored co-occurrence in that cohort across all 130 or so repertoires. A few of the identified cytomegalovirus-associated TCR beta chains were confirmed in vitro to be specific for cytomegalovirus antigens. Subsequent analysis determined that TCRs grouped into clusters in the first cohort also showed a tendency toward co-occurrence across the roughly 120 validation repertoires, and 94% of cluster scores exceeded 0.

The sequenced material came from PBMCs. The chain employs TRBV7-9 and TRBJ2-1, and TRBD2 matches 13 of the central bases. This TCR came from a man between 18 and 35 years old in good health and CMV-seronegative. This receptor carries the CDR3 CASSYGTSGTQSSYNEQFF. The nucleotides read TGTGCCAGCAGCTACGGGACTAGCGGGACCCAATCCTCCTACAATGAGCAGTTCTTC.